This T cell receptor (beta chain) stems from a study of human T cells and chemical hapten exposure. TCRdb re-called the RACE reads with MiXCR, one entry per CDR3 protein. The table has around 340,000 distinct CDR3 sequences, around 6.9% seen once; the top ten hold roughly 8%. The time point is: patch test 1, 2 weeks after DPC sensitization. Specified treatment: therapeutic diphenylcyclopropenone sensitization with weekly scalp DPC. This CDR3 contains 12 residues. The germline V and J ends were trimmed by 0 bases and 14 bases, with 11 bases remaining between them. In germline, CDR1 is SGHDN, CDR2 FVKESK.

The chain joins TRBV14 to TRBJ2-1; D is unresolved. The sequence derives from a woman aged 18-30 years with alopecia areata. Some clones in this sample may be carry-over from other donors' samples. Sequencing was performed on whole blood, taken in connection with sensitization to the hapten diphenylcyclopropenone (DPC). The CDR3 protein is CASSQDSPKKFF. The CDR3 DNA reads as TGTGCCAGCAGCCAAGACTCCCCTAAGAAGTTCTTC.